A single sample is the source of the 8 T cell receptor beta chains below, sequenced in a study of T cell responses to AZD1222 COVID-19 vaccine. Only in-frame clones appear in the TCRdb table, and some are missing; sequencing was by immunoSEQ multiplex PCR. The table lists around 67,000 clones, about 83% of them singletons. The sequencing here drew on peripheral blood, taken 28 days after the second AZD1222 dose. The receptors originated from an adult who received the AZD1222 COVID-19 vaccine.

The rearrangement joins TRBV10-1 to TRBJ2-5, with D perhaps matching TRBD1 (5 bases). V was shortened by 2 bases and J by 1 base, with 8 bases between the two germline ends. This CDR3 contains 14 residues. Germline CDR1 and CDR2: WNHNN and SYGVQD (reference sequence). Here the CDR3 reads CASSEATVQETQYF. In nucleotides, the CDR3 is TGCGCCAGCAGTGAGGCGACAGTCCAAGAGACCCAGTACTTC.

The chain is built from TRBV4-2 and TRBJ1-1, with D possibly TRBD1 on 5 matching bases. The CDR3 length is 13 residues. Per the germline V gene, CDR1 is LGHNA and CDR2 is YNFKEQ. V was clipped by 0 bases and J by 4 bases, with 6 bases between them. The CDR3 region is CASSQEGGTEAFF. CDR3 sequence (DNA): TGTGCCAGCAGCCAAGAGGGGGGCACTGAAGCTTTCTTT.

This clone appeared once. J is TRBJ1-5 and V is TRBV6-2 or TRBV6-3, with D possibly being TRBD1 (5 bases). In germline, CDR1 is MNHEY, CDR2 SVGEGT. CDR3 length: 16 residues. Trimming left V 3 bases short and J 2 bases short, with 14 bases between. CDR3 protein: CASSYPGRRGNQPQHF. The CDR3 region has the DNA TGTGCCAGCAGTTATCCGGGACGGAGGGGCAATCAGCCCCAGCATTTT.

The rearrangement links TRBV11-2 to TRBJ1-6; 8 nucleotides align to TRBD1. The germline CDR1 and CDR2 sequences are SGHAT and FQNNGV. V trimming: 3 bases; J trimming: 8 bases; junction bases outside the gene matches: 12. The CDR3 consists of 17 residues. Here the CDR3 DNA reads TGTGCCAGCAGCTTGTTACCAGGGGGCGCTTGGGATTCACCCCTCCACTTT. Amino acid sequence: CASSLLPGGAWDSPLHF.

The chain joins TRBV11-1 to TRBJ1-1; TRBD1 might be the D (6 bases). In germline, CDR1 is SGHAT, CDR2 FQDESV (reference sequence). This CDR3 has 14 amino acids. The V end lost 1 base, the J end lost 6 bases, and 12 bases lay between the germline ends. The CDR3 DNA follows: TGTGCCAGCAGCTTAGGCAGGGGTGGATCTGAAGCTTTCTTT. Translated, it gives CASSLGRGGSEAFF.

This clone was detected only once. The rearrangement uses TRBV5-1 and TRBJ1-1; no definite D call. CDR3 length: 14 amino acids. Germline V gene data show CDR1 as SGHRS and CDR2 as YFSETQ. Trimming shortened V by 2 bases and J by 1 base, and 9 bases separated the two germline ends. CDR3 coding DNA: TGCGCCAGCAGCTTACATCAGGAGAACACTGAAGCTTTCTTT. Its translation is CASSLHQENTEAFF.

Only one count was recorded for this clone. The J gene is TRBJ2-5, the V gene TRBV5-1; 12 nucleotides align to TRBD2. V dropped 4 bases and J dropped 3; count of bases not matched to a gene: 10. Per the germline V gene, CDR1 is SGHRS and CDR2 is YFSETQ. This CDR3 comprises 17 residues. In DNA, the CDR3 is TGCGCCAGCAGCCCAGCGACTAGCGGGGGTTGGGAAGAGACCCAGTACTTC. Translated, it gives CASSPATSGGWEETQYF. The whole variable domain, remainder taken from reference TRBV5-1 and TRBJ2-5, is KAGVTQTPRYLIKTRGQQVTLSCSPISGHRSVSWYQQTPGQGLQFLFEYFSETQRNKGNFPGRFSGRQFSNSRSEMNVSTLELGDSALYLCASSPATSGGWEETQYFGPGTRLLVL.

The chain uses TRBV5-1 and TRBJ2-1; D unclear. The CDR3 spans 13 residues. CDR1 is SGHRS and CDR2 is YFSETQ in the germline V gene. V lost 2 bases and J lost 9, with 12 bases in between. Here the CDR3 reads CASSFPGAGEQFF. CDR3 bases: TGCGCCAGCAGCTTTCCTGGCGCTGGTGAGCAGTTCTTC.